The clone carrying this T cell receptor (beta chain) was seen ten or more times. Its antigen is unknown. This sample was included in a study of CD8 T cells in ankylosing spondylitis. General observations from the study: Those disease-linked clones were CD8+; they were also relatively rare in peripheral blood. As reported, disease-linked clones showed significant enrichment in matched ankylosing spondylitis synovial fluid.

The CDR3 spans 17 residues. CDR1 and CDR2 (germline): SEHNR, FQNEAQ (reference sequence). V lost 2 bases, J lost 9 bases, and 15 bases stayed unmatched. Using quantitative 5'-RACE with molecular barcodes, the authors made TCR beta libraries. TCRdb reanalysed the 5' RACE reads using MiXCR and keeps one entry per CDR3 protein. The profile shows 200,000 to 300,000 distinct CDR3 sequences, around 8% of them singletons. Sequencing was carried out using blood, either unsorted or a sorted T cell fraction (not recorded which). This TCR was sampled from a female donor with ankylosing spondylitis or in good health (not recorded which). The chain recombines TRBV7-9 with TRBJ2-1, with 8 bases fitting TRBD2. CDR3 sequence (DNA): TGTGCCAGCAGCTTACGGGCCCTTCTCGGGAGGGCCCGTGAGCAGTTCTTC. Amino acid sequence: CASSLRALLGRAREQFF. Supplemented by reference TRBV7-9 and TRBJ2-1, the full variable domain reads DTGVSQNPRHKITKRGQNVTFRCDPISEHNRLYWYRQTLGQGPEFLTYFQNEAQLEKSRLLSDRFSAERPKGSFSTLEIQRTEQGDSAMYLCASSLRALLGRAREQFFGPGTRLTVL.